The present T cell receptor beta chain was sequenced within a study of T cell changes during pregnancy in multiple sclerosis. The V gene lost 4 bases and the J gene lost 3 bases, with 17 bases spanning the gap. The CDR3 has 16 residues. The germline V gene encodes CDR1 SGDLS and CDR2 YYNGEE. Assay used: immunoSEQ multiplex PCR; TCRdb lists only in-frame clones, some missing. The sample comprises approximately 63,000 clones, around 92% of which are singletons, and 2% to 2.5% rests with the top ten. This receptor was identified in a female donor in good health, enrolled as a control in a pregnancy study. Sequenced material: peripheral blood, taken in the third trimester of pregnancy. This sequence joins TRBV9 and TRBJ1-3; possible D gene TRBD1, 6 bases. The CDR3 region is CASSSPRGGDGNTIYF. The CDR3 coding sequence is TGTGCCAGCAGCTCTCCAAGGGGGGGAGATGGAAACACCATATATTTT.